Sequencing of this TCR beta chain was carried out in a study of CD8 T cells in ankylosing spondylitis. Study findings and constraints: Significantly higher representation of disease-linked clones was reported for matched ankylosing spondylitis synovial fluid.

J was trimmed by 2 bases and V by 2 bases; bases with no gene match: 13. The CDR3 loop spans 19 amino acids. Germline V gene sequence: CDR1 SGHRS, CDR2 YFSETQ. Remarks on this clonotype: Antigen specificity is unknown.

It was by quantitative 5'-RACE with molecular barcodes that TCR beta libraries were made. TCRdb re-derived calls from the 5' RACE reads in MiXCR, one entry per CDR3 protein. The table records roughly 200,000 distinct CDR3 sequences, around 24% of them present only once. This TCR was recovered from a male donor with ankylosing spondylitis or in good health (not recorded which). The gene calls are TRBV5-1 and TRBJ2-6; TRBD1 matches 7 bases. What was sequenced was blood, either unsorted or a sorted T cell fraction (not recorded which). CDR3 DNA sequence: TGCGCCAGCAGCTTACCCCCGCGACAACAGGGGCCTGGGGCCAACGTCCTGACTTTC. Its translation is CASSLPPRQQGPGANVLTF.